The 13 T cell receptor beta chains listed next were all sequenced from one sample in a study of T cell responses to AZD1222 COVID-19 vaccine. Generated by immunoSEQ multiplex PCR, the TCRdb table keeps only in-frame clones and is missing some. The sample comprises roughly 190,000 clones, 90% to 95% of which are singletons, and about 4.2% rests with the top ten. The input for sequencing was peripheral blood, taken on day 0 of AZD1222 vaccination. The receptors shown here come from an adult in good health.

The V and J genes are TRBV10-2 and TRBJ2-4, with D uncertain. Germline V gene sequence: CDR1 WSHSY, CDR2 SAAADI. The CDR3 totals 15 residues. V was pared by 3 bases and J by 0 bases, with 9 bases between. The CDR3 loop is CASSDSVRAKNIQYF. Here the CDR3 DNA reads TGCGCCAGCAGTGATTCGGTCCGAGCCAAAAACATTCAGTACTTC.

The sample holds one count of this clone. The chain carries TRBV5-6 and TRBJ2-3, with D maybe TRBD2 (5 bases). This CDR3 has 15 residues. Per germline, CDR1 SGHDT and CDR2 YYEEEE. V lost 1 base to trimming and J lost 0 bases, with 9 bases between them. In DNA, the CDR3 is TGTGCCAGCAGCTTGCCGGGATTGAGCACAGATACGCAGTATTTT. Translation: CASSLPGLSTDTQYF. Drawing the rest from reference TRBV5-6 and TRBJ2-3, the complete variable domain is DAGVTQSPTHLIKTRGQQVTLRCSPKSGHDTVSWYQQALGQGPQFIFQYYEEEERQRGNFPDRFSGHQFPNYSSELNVNALLLGDSALYLCASSLPGLSTDTQYFGPGTRLTVL.

The chain recombines TRBV18 with TRBJ1-1, with D perhaps TRBD1 (5 bases). Germline V lookup: CDR1 KGHSH, CDR2 LQKENI. V dropped 2 bases and J dropped 2 bases, with 9 bases sitting between them. CDR3 length: 14 residues. The CDR3: CASSPERGNTEAFF. In nucleotides, the CDR3 is TGTGCCAGCTCACCAGAAAGGGGAAACACTGAAGCTTTCTTT.

This clone was picked up many times. The V call is TRBV29-1, the J call TRBJ1-1, with 8 bases fitting TRBD1. The V and J ends lost 5 bases and 4 bases, in that order; junction bases with no gene match: 12. Germline values: CDR1 SQVTM, CDR2 ANQGSEA. The CDR3 sequence is 15 residues long. DNA of the CDR3: TGCAGCGTTAATCTGGGACAGGCCACGGGCACTGAAGCTTTCTTT. Translated: CSVNLGQATGTEAFF.

V gene TRBV2 combines with J gene TRBJ2-1; D is perhaps TRBD2 (6 bases). CDR3 length: 14 amino acids. CDR1 is SNHLY and CDR2 is FYNNEI in the germline V gene. Trimming stripped 0 bases from V and 8 bases from J, with 11 bases between. The CDR3 is CASSEAWSGDEQFF. The CDR3 coding sequence is TGTGCCAGCAGTGAAGCTTGGTCGGGGGATGAGCAGTTCTTC.

The gene calls are TRBV5-1 and TRBJ2-5; 9 nucleotides match TRBD2. CDR3 length equals 15 residues. Germline CDR1 reads SGHRS; CDR2 reads YFSETQ. The V segment lost 3 bases and the J segment 3 bases; nucleotides outside the gene matches: 6. The CDR3 DNA is TGCGCCAGCAGCTGGGGACTAGCCCGCAAAGAGACCCAGTACTTC. The encoded protein is CASSWGLARKETQYF.

The V call is TRBV15, the J call TRBJ1-4; D is ambiguous. Between the trimmed V and J ends, which lost 5 bases and 0 bases, there was a span of 13 bases. The germline gives CDR1 LNHNV, CDR2 YYDKDF (reference sequence). The CDR3 runs to 16 residues. In DNA, the CDR3 is TGTGCCACCAGCCTTAACTCATTCGCAACTAATGAAAAACTGTTTTTT. Amino acids: CATSLNSFATNEKLFF.

The chain has TRBV4-1 and TRBJ2-7; 7 nucleotides match TRBD1. V lost 0 bases to trimming and J lost 0 bases; unmatched junction nucleotides: 5. CDR3 length: 16 residues. The V gene's germline CDR1 is MGHRA and CDR2 YSYEKL. CDR3 in amino acids: CASSQDGTALSYEQYF. The CDR3 DNA reads TGCGCCAGCAGCCAAGACGGGACAGCCCTCTCCTACGAGCAGTACTTC.

The V and J genes are TRBV6-5 and TRBJ1-2; perhaps TRBD1 as D (6 bases). V dropped 0 bases and J dropped 3 bases, with 11 bases sitting between them. Germline V CDR1 and CDR2: MNHEY, SVGAGI. The CDR3 loop spans 15 amino acids. The CDR3 here is CASSYSAGEDYGYTF. CDR3 coding DNA: TGTGCCAGCAGTTACTCGGCAGGGGAGGACTATGGCTACACCTTC.

This CDR3 is CASSEDSSGGYEGIYNEQFF. The CDR3 bases are TGTGCCAGCAGTGAAGACAGTAGCGGGGGCTACGAGGGCATATACAATGAGCAGTTCTTC. This chain uses TRBV6-1 with TRBJ2-1, with TRBD2 identical over 9 bases. CDR3 length: 20 residues. From germline, CDR1 is MNHNS and CDR2 SASEGT. With V trimmed by 1 base and J by 4 bases, 17 bases remained unmatched.

This clone has only one observation. This chain connects TRBV7-6 to TRBJ1-1; 7 bases agree with TRBD1. V shed 0 bases and J 5 bases; nucleotides not matched to a gene: 12. The CDR3 extends over 17 amino acids. The V gene's germline CDR1 is SGHVS and CDR2 FNYEAQ. CDR3 nucleotides: TGTGCCAGCAGCTTAGCGGGTGTAGGGGGCGCGGGGACTGAAGCTTTCTTT. This translates into CASSLAGVGGAGTEAFF.

The chain recombines TRBV12-3 or TRBV12-4 with TRBJ2-7; TRBD2 matches 9 bases. The CDR3 is 13 amino acids. V shed 3 bases, J shed 7 bases, and the junction held 4 bases outside the gene matches. The chain's CDR3 is CASSFQAGGEQYF. The CDR3, as DNA: TGTGCCAGCAGTTTTCAAGCGGGAGGTGAGCAGTACTTC.

The V and J genes are TRBV3-1 (or the pseudogene TRBV3-2) and TRBJ1-2; maybe TRBD1 (5 bases). V was trimmed by 7 bases and J by 2 bases, leaving 14 bases between them. This CDR3 has 14 amino acids. Germline CDR1 is LGHDT and CDR2 is YNNKEL (reference sequence). The CDR3 coding sequence is TGTGCCAGCAAGCCCGACCCAGGGAACTATGGCTACACCTTC. This encodes CASKPDPGNYGYTF.